Shown below are 9 T cell receptor beta chains from a single sample sequenced in a study of vaccination and CD4 T cells after COVID-19. TCRdb processed the PCR reads anew with MiXCR; each CDR3 protein has one entry. The data contain approximately 14,000 distinct CDR3 sequences, less than 70% of them seen just once; the ten biggest clones take up less than 1.5%. The source was CD4+ T cells from blood, collected after SARS-CoV-2 vaccination. These receptors came from a human donor who had recovered from COVID-19.

The rearrangement joins TRBV27 to TRBJ2-4, with 8 nucleotides matching TRBD2. Losses at the gene ends were 4 bases for V and 6 bases for J; bases not matched to a gene: 5. Germline CDR1 and CDR2: MNHEY and SMNVEV (reference sequence). CDR3 length equals 14 residues. The CDR3 nucleotides read TGTGCCAGCAGTTCGATTCGGGAGGGAAACATTCAGTACTTC. Protein sequence: CASSSIREGNIQYF.

The V gene is TRBV27, the J gene TRBJ2-2; 10 positions agree with TRBD2. Unmatched junction bases numbered 14, after V lost 8 bases and J lost 5 bases. The length of the CDR3 is 17 residues. Germline assignment: CDR1 MNHEY and CDR2 SMNVEV (reference sequence). The CDR3 DNA sequence: TGTGCCAGCCGCTCCATCCTAGCGGGAGTCTATACCGGGGAGCTGTTTTTT. Translated: CASRSILAGVYTGELFF.

The genes are TRBV27 and TRBJ2-3, with 10 bases fitting TRBD2. CDR3 size: 15 residues. Germline-derived CDR1 and CDR2 are MNHEY and SMNVEV (reference sequence). Trimming took 4 bases from V and 8 from J; bases not matched to a gene: 9. The CDR3 here is CASSSLAGVEGTQYF. In nucleotides, the CDR3 is TGTGCCAGCAGTTCTCTAGCGGGAGTGGAAGGTACGCAGTATTTT.

V and J are TRBV7-9 and TRBJ1-1; D not resolved. Per the germline V gene, CDR1 is SEHNR and CDR2 is FQNEAQ (reference sequence). The CDR3 loop spans 17 amino acids. With 2 bases removed from V and 4 bases from J, the gap between germline ends came to 20 bases. DNA of the CDR3: TGTGCCAGCAGCTTAACGGATAGGAGGGTAAGTATCACTGAAGCTTTCTTT. This encodes CASSLTDRRVSITEAFF.

This chain connects TRBV6-1 to TRBJ2-5, with D possibly being TRBD1 (5 bases). Germline lookup yields CDR1 MNHNS and CDR2 SASEGT. CDR3 length: 14 amino acids. V lost 5 bases and J lost 4, with 14 bases in between. The CDR3 reads CASSRRGSGETQYF. The DNA for the CDR3 is TGTGCCAGCAGTAGAAGGGGAAGTGGAGAGACCCAGTACTTC.

The V call is TRBV20-1, the J call TRBJ2-1, with 10 bases lining up with TRBD2. The V and J ends lost 5 bases and 2 bases, in that order; junction bases with no gene match: 6. Looked up from germline, CDR1 is DFQATT and CDR2 is SNEGSKA (reference sequence). The CDR3 covers 15 residues. The CDR3 region has the DNA TGCAGTGCTGATATAGCGGGAGGAACCTACAATGAGCAGTTCTTC. Translating gives CSADIAGGTYNEQFF.

J is TRBJ1-6 and V is TRBV7-3, with D uncertain. Germline CDR1 is SGHTA and CDR2 is FQGTGA. This CDR3 comprises 15 residues. V dropped 2 bases and J dropped 6 bases, with 11 bases sitting between them. This CDR3 is CASSLSLSANSPLHF. For the CDR3, the DNA is TGTGCCAGCAGCTTATCTCTTTCGGCTAATTCACCCCTCCACTTT.

This clonotype occurred a few times. The chain joins TRBV7-9 to TRBJ2-2; D call uncertain. The CDR3 runs 16 residues. Germline V lookup: CDR1 SEHNR, CDR2 FQNEAQ (reference sequence). Between the trimmed V and J ends, which lost 2 bases and 0 bases, there was a span of 10 bases. As DNA, the CDR3 is TGTGCCAGCAGCTTATCTAACGGAGCGAACACCGGGGAGCTGTTTTTT. Translated: CASSLSNGANTGELFF.

This clonotype was observed once. The chain carries TRBV7-2 and TRBJ2-5; 7 bases align to TRBD2. Germline CDR1 and CDR2: SGHTA and FQGNSA. With 5 bases clipped from V and 5 bases from J, the junction kept 11 bases outside the gene matches. The CDR3 consists of 15 residues. The CDR3 region has the DNA TGTGCCAGCAGCAGAGGACTAGAGAGCGTTGAGACCCAGTACTTC. It yields the protein CASSRGLESVETQYF.